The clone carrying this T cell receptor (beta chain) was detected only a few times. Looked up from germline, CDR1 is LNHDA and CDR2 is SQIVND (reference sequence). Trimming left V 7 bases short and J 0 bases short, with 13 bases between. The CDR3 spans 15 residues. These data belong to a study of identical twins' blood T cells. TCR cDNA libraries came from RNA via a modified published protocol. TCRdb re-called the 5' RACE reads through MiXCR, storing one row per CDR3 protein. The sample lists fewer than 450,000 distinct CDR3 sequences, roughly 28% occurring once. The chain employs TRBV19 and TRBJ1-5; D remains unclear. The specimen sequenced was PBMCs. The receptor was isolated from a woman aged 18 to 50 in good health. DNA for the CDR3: TGTGCCAGTACTGGGCAGCCCCATAGCAATCAGCCCCAGCATTTT. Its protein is CASTGQPHSNQPQHF.